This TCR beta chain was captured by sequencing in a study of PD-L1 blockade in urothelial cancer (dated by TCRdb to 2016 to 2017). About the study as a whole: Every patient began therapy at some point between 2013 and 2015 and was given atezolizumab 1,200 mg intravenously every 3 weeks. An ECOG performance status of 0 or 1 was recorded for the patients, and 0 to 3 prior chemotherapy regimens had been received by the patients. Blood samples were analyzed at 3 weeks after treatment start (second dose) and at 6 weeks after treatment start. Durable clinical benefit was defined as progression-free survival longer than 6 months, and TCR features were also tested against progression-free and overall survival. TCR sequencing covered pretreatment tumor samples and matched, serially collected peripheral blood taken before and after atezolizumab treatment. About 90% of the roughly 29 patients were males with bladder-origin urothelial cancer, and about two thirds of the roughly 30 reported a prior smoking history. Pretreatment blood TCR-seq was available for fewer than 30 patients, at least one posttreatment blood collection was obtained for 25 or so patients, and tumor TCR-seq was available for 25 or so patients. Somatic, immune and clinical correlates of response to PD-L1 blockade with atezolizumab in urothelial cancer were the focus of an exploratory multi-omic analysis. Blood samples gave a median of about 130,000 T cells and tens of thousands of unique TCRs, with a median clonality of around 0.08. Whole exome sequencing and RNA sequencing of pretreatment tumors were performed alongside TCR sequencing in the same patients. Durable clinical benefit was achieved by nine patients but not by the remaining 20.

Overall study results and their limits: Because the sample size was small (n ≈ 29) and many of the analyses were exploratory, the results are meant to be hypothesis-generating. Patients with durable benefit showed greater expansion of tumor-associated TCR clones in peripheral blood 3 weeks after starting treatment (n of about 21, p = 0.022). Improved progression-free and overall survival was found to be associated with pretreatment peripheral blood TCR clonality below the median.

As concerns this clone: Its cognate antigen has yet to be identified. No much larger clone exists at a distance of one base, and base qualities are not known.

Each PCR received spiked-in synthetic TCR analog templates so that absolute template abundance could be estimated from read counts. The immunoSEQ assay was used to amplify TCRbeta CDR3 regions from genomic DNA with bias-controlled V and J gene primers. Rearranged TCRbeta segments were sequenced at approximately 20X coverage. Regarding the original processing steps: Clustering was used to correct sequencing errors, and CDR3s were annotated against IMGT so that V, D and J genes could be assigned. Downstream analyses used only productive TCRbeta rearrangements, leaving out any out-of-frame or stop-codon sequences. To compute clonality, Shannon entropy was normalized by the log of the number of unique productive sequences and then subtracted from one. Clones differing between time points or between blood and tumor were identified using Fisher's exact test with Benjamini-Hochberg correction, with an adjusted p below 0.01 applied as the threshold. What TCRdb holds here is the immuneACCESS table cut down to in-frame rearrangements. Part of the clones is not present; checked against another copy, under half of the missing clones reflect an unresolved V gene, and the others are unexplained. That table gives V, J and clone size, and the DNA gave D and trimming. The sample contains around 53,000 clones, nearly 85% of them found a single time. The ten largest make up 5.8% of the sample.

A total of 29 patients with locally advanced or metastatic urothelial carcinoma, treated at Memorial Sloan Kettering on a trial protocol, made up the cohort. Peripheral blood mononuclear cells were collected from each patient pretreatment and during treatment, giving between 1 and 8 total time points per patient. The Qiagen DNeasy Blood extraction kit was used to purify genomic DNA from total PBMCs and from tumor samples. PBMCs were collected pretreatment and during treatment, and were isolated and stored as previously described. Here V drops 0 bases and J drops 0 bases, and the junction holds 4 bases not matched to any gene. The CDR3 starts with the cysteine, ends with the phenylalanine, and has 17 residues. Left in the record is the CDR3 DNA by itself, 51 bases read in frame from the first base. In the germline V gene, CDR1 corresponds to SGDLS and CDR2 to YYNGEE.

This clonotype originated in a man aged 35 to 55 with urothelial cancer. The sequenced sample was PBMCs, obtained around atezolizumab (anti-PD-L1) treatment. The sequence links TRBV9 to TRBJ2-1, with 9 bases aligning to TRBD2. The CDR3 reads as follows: CASSVAAGGSSYNEQFF. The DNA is TGTGCCAGCAGCGTAGCGGCGGGAGGGAGCTCCTACAATGAGCAGTTCTTC.